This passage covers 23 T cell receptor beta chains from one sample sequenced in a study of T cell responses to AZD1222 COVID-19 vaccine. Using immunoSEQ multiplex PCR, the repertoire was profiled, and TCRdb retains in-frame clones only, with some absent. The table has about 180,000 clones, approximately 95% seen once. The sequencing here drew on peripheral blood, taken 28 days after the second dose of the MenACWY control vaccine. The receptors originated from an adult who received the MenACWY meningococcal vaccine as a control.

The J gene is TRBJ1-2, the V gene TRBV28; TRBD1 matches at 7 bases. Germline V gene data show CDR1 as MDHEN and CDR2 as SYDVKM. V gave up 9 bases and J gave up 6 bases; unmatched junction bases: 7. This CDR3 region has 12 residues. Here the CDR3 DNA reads TGTGCCAGTTTCGGGACAGCCCATGGCTACACCTTC. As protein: CASFGTAHGYTF.

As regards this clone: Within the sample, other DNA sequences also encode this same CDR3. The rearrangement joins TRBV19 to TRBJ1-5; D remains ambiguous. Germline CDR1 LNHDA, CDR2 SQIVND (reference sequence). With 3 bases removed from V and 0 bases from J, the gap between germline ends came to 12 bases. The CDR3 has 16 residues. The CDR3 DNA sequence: TGTGCCAGTAGTATTGACCCGGGCCATAGCAATCAGCCCCAGCATTTT. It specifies CASSIDPGHSNQPQHF.

CDR3: CASSAGDGGYEQYF. CDR3 DNA: TGTGCCAGCAGCGCAGGGGACGGAGGTTACGAGCAGTACTTC. The rearrangement links TRBV11-2 to TRBJ2-7, with a possible D match to TRBD1 (6 bases). The V and J ends lost 5 bases and 4 bases respectively, with 15 bases between them. Germline V gives CDR1 SGHAT, CDR2 FQNNGV. This CDR3 comprises 14 residues.

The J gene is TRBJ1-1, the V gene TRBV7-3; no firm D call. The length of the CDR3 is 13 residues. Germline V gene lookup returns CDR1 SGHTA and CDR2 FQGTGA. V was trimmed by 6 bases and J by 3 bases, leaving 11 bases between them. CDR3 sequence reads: CASSPTGDTEAFF. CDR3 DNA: TGTGCCAGCAGTCCCACGGGTGACACTGAAGCTTTCTTT.

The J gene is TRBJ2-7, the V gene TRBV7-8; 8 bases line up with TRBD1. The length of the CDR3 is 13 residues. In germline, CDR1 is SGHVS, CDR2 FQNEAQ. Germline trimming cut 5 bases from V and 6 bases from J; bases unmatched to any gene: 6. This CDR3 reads CASSPDRGREQYF. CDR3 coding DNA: TGTGCCAGCAGCCCAGACAGGGGACGCGAGCAGTACTTC.

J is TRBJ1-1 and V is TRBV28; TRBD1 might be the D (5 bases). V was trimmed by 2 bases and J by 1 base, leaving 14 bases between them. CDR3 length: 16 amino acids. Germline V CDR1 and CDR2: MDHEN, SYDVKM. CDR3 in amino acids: CASSLGGGGRNTEAFF. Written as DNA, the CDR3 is TGTGCCAGCAGTTTAGGCGGCGGGGGACGGAACACTGAAGCTTTCTTT.

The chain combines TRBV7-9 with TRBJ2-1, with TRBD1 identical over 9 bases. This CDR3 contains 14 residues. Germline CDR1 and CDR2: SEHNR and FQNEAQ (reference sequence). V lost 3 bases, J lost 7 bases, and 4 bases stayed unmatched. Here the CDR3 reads CASSFRDRANEQFF. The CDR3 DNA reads TGTGCCAGCAGCTTCCGGGACAGGGCTAATGAGCAGTTCTTC.

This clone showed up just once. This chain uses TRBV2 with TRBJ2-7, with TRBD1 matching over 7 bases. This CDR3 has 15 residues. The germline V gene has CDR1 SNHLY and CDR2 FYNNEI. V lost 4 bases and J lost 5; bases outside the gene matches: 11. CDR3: CASSVAPGGENEQYF. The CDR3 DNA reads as TGTGCCAGCAGTGTGGCCCCAGGGGGTGAAAACGAGCAGTACTTC.

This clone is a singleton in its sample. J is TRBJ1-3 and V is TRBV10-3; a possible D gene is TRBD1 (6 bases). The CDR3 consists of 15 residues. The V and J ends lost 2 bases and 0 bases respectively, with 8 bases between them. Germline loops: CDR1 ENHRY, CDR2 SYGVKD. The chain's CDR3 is CAISEPTGSGNTIYF. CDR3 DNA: TGTGCCATCAGTGAGCCGACAGGCTCTGGAAACACCATATATTTT.

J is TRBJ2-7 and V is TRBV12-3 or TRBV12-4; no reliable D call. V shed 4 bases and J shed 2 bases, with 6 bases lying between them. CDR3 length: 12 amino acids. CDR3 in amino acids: CASSSAAYEQYF. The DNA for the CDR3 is TGTGCCAGCAGTTCAGCAGCCTACGAGCAGTACTTC.

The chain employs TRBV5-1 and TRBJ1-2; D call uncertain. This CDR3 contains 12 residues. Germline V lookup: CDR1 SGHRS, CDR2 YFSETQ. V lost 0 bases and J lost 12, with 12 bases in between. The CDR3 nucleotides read TGCGCCAGCAGCTTGGGGGAAGATATTAACACCTTC. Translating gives CASSLGEDINTF.

In DNA, the CDR3 is TGTGCCAGCAGCACTAGCGGGGGGGCGAACACCGGGGAGCTGTTTTTT. This sequence encodes CASSTSGGANTGELFF. The chain uses TRBV3-1 (or the pseudogene TRBV3-2) and TRBJ2-2, with TRBD2 matching 13 bases. The CDR3 loop spans 16 amino acids. J lost 0 bases, V lost 5 bases, and 0 bases had no gene match. The V gene's germline CDR1 is LGHDT and CDR2 YNNKEL (reference sequence).

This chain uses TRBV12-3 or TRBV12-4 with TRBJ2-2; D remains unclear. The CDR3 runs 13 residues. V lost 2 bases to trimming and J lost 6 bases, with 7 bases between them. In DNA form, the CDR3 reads TGTGCCAGCAGTTTACTTCTTCCCGGGGAGCTGTTTTTT. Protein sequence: CASSLLLPGELFF.

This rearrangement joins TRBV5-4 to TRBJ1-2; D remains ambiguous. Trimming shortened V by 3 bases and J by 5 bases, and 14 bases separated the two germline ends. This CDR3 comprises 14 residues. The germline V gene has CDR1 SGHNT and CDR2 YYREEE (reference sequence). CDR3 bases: TGTGCCAGCAGCTCCGGCAGCCCGGGGTATGGCTACACCTTC. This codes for CASSSGSPGYGYTF.

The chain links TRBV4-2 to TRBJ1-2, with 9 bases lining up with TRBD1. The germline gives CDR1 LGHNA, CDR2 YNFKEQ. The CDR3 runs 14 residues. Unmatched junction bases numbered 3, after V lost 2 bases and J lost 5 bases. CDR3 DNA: TGTGCCAGCAGCCAAACCGGGACAGGGTATGGCTACACCTTC. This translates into CASSQTGTGYGYTF.

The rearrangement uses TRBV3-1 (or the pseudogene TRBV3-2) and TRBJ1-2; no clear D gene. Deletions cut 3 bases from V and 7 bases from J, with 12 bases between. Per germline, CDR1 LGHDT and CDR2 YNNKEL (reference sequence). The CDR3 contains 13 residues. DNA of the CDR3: TGTGCCAGCAGCCACACCCCCTCGAGTGGCTACACCTTC. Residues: CASSHTPSSGYTF.

The CDR3 region is CASSEFPGGGPGNTIYF. The CDR3 nucleotides read TGTGCCAGCAGTGAATTTCCGGGCGGGGGACCTGGAAACACCATATATTTT. This sequence joins TRBV2 and TRBJ1-3; TRBD1 is a possible D gene (5 bases). The CDR3 extends over 17 amino acids. Germline CDR1 is SNHLY and CDR2 is FYNNEI. The V gene lost 2 bases and the J gene lost 2 bases, with 16 bases spanning the gap.

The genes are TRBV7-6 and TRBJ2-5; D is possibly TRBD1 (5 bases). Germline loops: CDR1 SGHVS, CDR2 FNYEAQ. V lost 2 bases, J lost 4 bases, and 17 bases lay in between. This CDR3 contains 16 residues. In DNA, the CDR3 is TGTGCCAGCAGCTTAAAAGGGTGGGGCCCAGGAGAGACCCAGTACTTC. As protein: CASSLKGWGPGETQYF.

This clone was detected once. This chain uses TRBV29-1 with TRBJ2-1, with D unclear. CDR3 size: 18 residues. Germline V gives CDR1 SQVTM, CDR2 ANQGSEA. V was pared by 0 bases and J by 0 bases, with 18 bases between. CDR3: CSVEDSTRMVASYNEQFF. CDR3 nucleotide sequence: TGCAGCGTTGAAGATTCCACCCGAATGGTAGCCTCCTACAATGAGCAGTTCTTC.

DNA of the CDR3: TGTGCCAGCAGTCGGACCGTACCGGGACAGGGGGCGGATGGCTACACCTTC. Translating it yields CASSRTVPGQGADGYTF. The gene calls are TRBV6-6 and TRBJ1-2, with 12 bases identical to TRBD1. The germline CDR1 and CDR2 sequences are MNHNY and SVGAGI (reference sequence). V lost 5 bases and J lost 6; bases outside the gene matches: 13. This CDR3 comprises 17 residues.

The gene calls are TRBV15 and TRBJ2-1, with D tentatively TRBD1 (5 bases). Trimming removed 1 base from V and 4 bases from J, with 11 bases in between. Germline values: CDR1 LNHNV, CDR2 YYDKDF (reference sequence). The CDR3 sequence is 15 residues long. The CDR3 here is CATSRARAGYNEQFF. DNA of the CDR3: TGTGCCACCAGCAGAGCCAGGGCAGGGTACAATGAGCAGTTCTTC.

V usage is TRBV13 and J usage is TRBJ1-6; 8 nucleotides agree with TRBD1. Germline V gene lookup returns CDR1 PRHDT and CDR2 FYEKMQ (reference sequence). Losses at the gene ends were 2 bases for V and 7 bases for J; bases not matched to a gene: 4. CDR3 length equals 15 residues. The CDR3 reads CASSLSRGLNSPLHF. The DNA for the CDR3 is TGTGCCAGCAGCTTAAGCAGGGGGCTAAATTCACCCCTCCACTTT. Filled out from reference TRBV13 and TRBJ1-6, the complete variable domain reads AAGVIQSPRHLIKEKRETATLKCYPIPRHDTVYWYQQGPGQDPQFLISFYEKMQSDKGSIPDRFSAQQFSDYHSELNMSSLELGDSALYFCASSLSRGLNSPLHFGNGTRLTVT.

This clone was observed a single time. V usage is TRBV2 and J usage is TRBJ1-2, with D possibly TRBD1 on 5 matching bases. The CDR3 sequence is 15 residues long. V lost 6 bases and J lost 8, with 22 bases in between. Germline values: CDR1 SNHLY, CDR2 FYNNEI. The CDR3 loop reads CASRLIRTVEGGYTF. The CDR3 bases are TGTGCCAGCAGGTTAATTAGGACGGTAGAGGGGGGCTACACCTTC.